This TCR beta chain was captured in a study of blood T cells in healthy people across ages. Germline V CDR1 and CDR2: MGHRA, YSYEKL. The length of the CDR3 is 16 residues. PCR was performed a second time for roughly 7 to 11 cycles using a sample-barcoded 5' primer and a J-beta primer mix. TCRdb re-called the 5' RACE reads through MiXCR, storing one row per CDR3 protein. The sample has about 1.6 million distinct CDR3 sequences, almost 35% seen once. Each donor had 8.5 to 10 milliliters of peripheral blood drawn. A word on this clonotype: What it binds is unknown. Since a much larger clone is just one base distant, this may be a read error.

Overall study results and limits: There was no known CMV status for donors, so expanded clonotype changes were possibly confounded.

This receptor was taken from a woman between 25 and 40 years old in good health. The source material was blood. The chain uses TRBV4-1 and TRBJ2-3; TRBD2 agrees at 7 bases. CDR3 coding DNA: TGCGCCGGCAGCCAATTTGAGCGGGGTTGGACAGATACGCAGTATTTT. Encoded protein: CAGSQFERGWTDTQYF.